The entry below describes one TCR beta chain. The target antigen is unknown. This sample is drawn from a study of cytomegalovirus exposure and HLA in healthy donors. Study-level findings and limits: The authors later found TCR association rates varying by HLA locus, with DRB1 most and HLA-C fewest. Reportedly, HLA-A and HLA-B alleles of most subjects were accurately predicted from TCR beta. In a later analysis, HLA-associated TCR beta chains were more clonally expanded than equally common others.

13 Jbeta primers and 60 Vbeta primers were used for the PCR. Using immunoSEQ multiplex PCR, the repertoire was profiled, and TCRdb retains in-frame clones only, with some absent. In the table there are 180,000 or so clones, around 75% of which are singletons. There are 14 residues in the CDR3. Germline V gives CDR1 MDHEN, CDR2 SYDVKM. Deletions cut 0 bases from V and 8 bases from J, with 11 bases between. Sequenced material: PBMCs. The chain uses TRBV28 and TRBJ2-1, with D unclear. This TCR was recovered from a woman aged 40 to 55 in good health and CMV-seropositive. This CDR3 reads CASSLWMTGDEQFF. CDR3 DNA sequence: TGTGCCAGCAGTTTATGGATGACGGGTGATGAGCAGTTCTTC.